These T cell receptor beta chains were read from a single sample in a study of cytomegalovirus exposure and HLA in healthy donors. Measured with immunoSEQ multiplex PCR; TCRdb has only the in-frame clones, and not every one. Of 120,000 to 150,000 clones listed, roughly 76% were seen once; the top ten hold roughly 4%. The sample comprised PBMCs. The source is a young man in good health and CMV-seronegative. The CDR3 runs from the conserved cysteine through the conserved F or W. A D gene is named only where the DNA matches it firmly. Expanded clones get a size class; other rows say once, few or many, or leave the size out.

D | J | size | V | CDR3 | DNA
- | TRBJ2-3 | - | TRBV5-4 | CASSSGGTGVDTQYF | TGTGCCAGCAGCTCTGGGGGGACGGGAGTGGATACGCAGTATTTT
TRBD1 | TRBJ2-5 | - | TRBV10-1 | CASRSDREGETQYF | TGCGCCAGCAGGTCGGACAGGGAAGGGGAGACCCAGTACTTC
- | TRBJ2-2 | - | TRBV19 | CASSESAELFF | TGTGCCAGTAGTGAGTCCGCGGAGCTGTTTTTT
- | TRBJ2-7 | - | TRBV27 | CASSRSRAGWSYEQYF | TGTGCCAGCAGTCGGTCCCGGGCAGGGTGGTCCTACGAGCAGTACTTC
TRBD1 | TRBJ2-3 | - | TRBV29-1 | CSGGEWGRTGGNADTQYF | TGCAGCGGGGGGGAGTGGGGTAGGACAGGGGGCAACGCAGATACGCAGTATTTT
- | TRBJ1-4 | - | TRBV7-3 | CASSELGEKLFF | TGTGCCAGCAGCGAACTCGGGGAAAAACTGTTTTTT
- | TRBJ1-1 | few | TRBV30 | CAWTAPGFGEAFF | TGTGCCTGGACGGCCCCGGGGTTTGGGGAGGCTTTCTTT
TRBD1 | TRBJ1-4 | - | TRBV19 | CASSAADRGEEKLFF | TGTGCCAGTAGTGCGGCGGACAGGGGGGAAGAAAAACTGTTTTTT
- | TRBJ2-5 | - | TRBV7-2 | CASSLGAGQETQYF | TGTGCCAGCAGCTTAGGGGCGGGTCAAGAGACCCAGTACTTC
- | TRBJ2-3 | - | TRBV1 | CTSSQEQAASTDTQYF | TGCACCAGCAGCCAAGAGCAGGCCGCTAGCACAGATACGCAGTATTTT
- | TRBJ1-1 | - | TRBV2 | CASSELRTEAFF | TGTGCCAGCAGTGAACTTCGCACTGAAGCTTTCTTT
- | TRBJ2-7 | - | TRBV7-2 | CASSYDQRASYEQYF | TGTGCCAGCAGCTATGACCAGAGGGCCTCCTACGAGCAGTACTTC
TRBD1 | TRBJ1-6 | once | TRBV19 | CASRQPGQGGMSPLHF | TGTGCCAGTAGACAACCGGGACAGGGCGGTATGTCACCCCTCCACTTT
TRBD1 | TRBJ1-6 | - | TRBV30 | CAWSRGQGNSPLHF | TGTGCCTGGAGTAGGGGGCAGGGAAATTCACCCCTCCACTTT
- | TRBJ2-1 | - | TRBV28 | CASSSQTTSTYNEQFF | TGTGCCAGCAGTTCGCAGACTACCTCAACCTACAATGAGCAGTTCTTC
- | TRBJ2-2 | - | TRBV7-3 | CASSKQRELGGELFF | TGTGCCAGCAGCAAGCAACGGGAACTTGGCGGGGAGCTGTTTTTT
- | TRBJ1-1 | - | TRBV11-2 | CASSLDLGANTEAFF | TGTGCCAGCAGCTTAGATCTGGGGGCGAACACTGAAGCTTTCTTT
- | TRBJ1-1 | - | TRBV11-1 | CASSLGQMNTEAFF | TGTGCCAGCAGCTTAGGGCAGATGAACACTGAAGCTTTCTTT
TRBD1 | TRBJ2-3 | - | TRBV9 | CASSVEGGQSTDTQYF | TGTGCCAGCAGCGTAGAAGGGGGACAGAGCACAGATACGCAGTATTTT
- | TRBJ2-7 | - | TRBV28 | CASSEGLGTYEQYF | TGTGCCAGCAGTGAGGGCTTGGGAACCTACGAGCAGTACTTC
- | TRBJ1-1 | few | TRBV28 | CASSISPDTEAFF | TGTGCCAGCAGCATCTCCCCAGACACTGAAGCTTTCTTT
- | TRBJ1-5 | - | TRBV18 | CASSRGAGWYQPQHF | TGTGCCAGCTCTCGGGGGGCGGGTTGGTATCAGCCCCAGCATTTT
- | TRBJ2-1 | - | TRBV6-6 | CASGGDYSYNEQFF | TGTGCCAGCGGTGGCGACTACTCCTACAATGAGCAGTTCTTC
TRBD2 | TRBJ2-5 | - | TRBV7-6 | CASSLLTSGSLETQYF | TGTGCCAGCAGCTTACTGACTAGCGGGAGTCTAGAGACCCAGTACTTC
- | TRBJ1-1 | - | TRBV11-3 | CASSLVRGLNTEAFF | TGTGCCAGCAGCTTAGTAAGGGGTCTGAACACTGAAGCTTTCTTT
TRBD1 | TRBJ1-4 | once | TRBV7-2 | CASSPRTGGYEKLFF | TGTGCCAGCAGCCCCCGGACAGGGGGCTACGAAAAACTGTTTTTT
TRBD1 | TRBJ1-2 | - | TRBV4-2 | CASSVDGGQNYGYTF | TGTGCCAGCAGCGTCGACGGGGGACAGAACTATGGCTACACCTTC
TRBD1 | TRBJ2-3 | - | TRBV30 | CAWTGQPRDTQYF | TGTGCCTGGACGGGACAGCCCAGGGATACGCAGTATTTT
TRBD2 | TRBJ2-5 | - | TRBV9 | CASSVGVGGGAGETQYF | TGTGCCAGCAGCGTAGGAGTTGGCGGGGGGGCCGGTGAGACCCAGTACTTC
- | TRBJ1-2 | - | TRBV5-1 | CASLLWTAVNYGYTF | TGCGCCAGCCTCCTATGGACAGCAGTAAACTATGGCTACACCTTC
- | TRBJ1-1 | - | TRBV9 | CASSDVRDTSGTEAFF | TGTGCCAGCAGCGACGTCCGGGACACCTCCGGCACTGAAGCTTTCTTT
- | TRBJ2-3 | - | TRBV27 | CASIPDGASTDTQYF | TGTGCCAGCATCCCCGATGGGGCTAGCACAGATACGCAGTATTTT
- | TRBJ2-2 | - | TRBV30 | CAWSGFNRGNTGELFF | TGTGCCTGGAGTGGGTTTAATCGGGGGAACACCGGGGAGCTGTTTTTT
- | TRBJ1-1 | - | TRBV15 | CATSRVEGTEAFF | TGTGCCACCAGCAGAGTTGAGGGTACTGAAGCTTTCTTT
TRBD2 | TRBJ2-3 | few | TRBV29-1 | CSVGGLAGAHYRTDTQYF | TGCAGCGTTGGGGGACTAGCGGGAGCCCATTACCGCACAGATACGCAGTATTTT
TRBD1 | TRBJ2-1 | once | TRBV5-4 | CASSRDRGLDNEQFF | TGTGCCAGCAGCCGGGACAGGGGTTTGGACAATGAGCAGTTCTTC
- | TRBJ2-7 | - | TRBV7-9 | CASSYLGGTATYEQYF | TGTGCCAGCAGCTACCTAGGAGGGACAGCTACCTACGAGCAGTACTTC
- | TRBJ2-2 | - | TRBV5-4 | CASRRRGATGELFF | TGTGCCAGCAGACGCCGGGGGGCCACCGGGGAGCTGTTTTTT
TRBD1 | TRBJ1-5 | - | TRBV2 | CASSGEQGWFQPQHF | TGTGCCAGTTCGGGAGAACAGGGGTGGTTTCAGCCCCAGCATTTT
TRBD1 | TRBJ1-1 | - | TRBV28 | CASSGTGSLNTEAFF | TGTGCCAGCAGCGGGACAGGGAGCTTGAACACTGAAGCTTTCTTT
TRBD2 | TRBJ2-7 | - | TRBV11-1 | CASSFGGTSGYEQYF | TGTGCCAGCAGCTTTGGCGGGACTAGCGGCTACGAGCAGTACTTC
- | TRBJ1-1 | - | TRBV5-5 | CASRSQGSNTEAFF | TGTGCCAGCAGATCACAGGGATCCAACACTGAAGCTTTCTTT